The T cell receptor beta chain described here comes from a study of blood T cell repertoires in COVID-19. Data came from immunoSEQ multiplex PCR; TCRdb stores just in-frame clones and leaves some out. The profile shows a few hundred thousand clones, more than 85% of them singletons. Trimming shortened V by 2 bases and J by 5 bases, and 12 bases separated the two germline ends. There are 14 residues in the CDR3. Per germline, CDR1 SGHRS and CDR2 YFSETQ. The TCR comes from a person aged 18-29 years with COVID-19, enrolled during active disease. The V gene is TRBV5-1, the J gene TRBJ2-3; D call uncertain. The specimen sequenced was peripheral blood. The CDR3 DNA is TGCGCCAGCAGCTTTTTGGGTCGAGGAGATACGCAGTATTTT. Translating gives CASSFLGRGDTQYF.